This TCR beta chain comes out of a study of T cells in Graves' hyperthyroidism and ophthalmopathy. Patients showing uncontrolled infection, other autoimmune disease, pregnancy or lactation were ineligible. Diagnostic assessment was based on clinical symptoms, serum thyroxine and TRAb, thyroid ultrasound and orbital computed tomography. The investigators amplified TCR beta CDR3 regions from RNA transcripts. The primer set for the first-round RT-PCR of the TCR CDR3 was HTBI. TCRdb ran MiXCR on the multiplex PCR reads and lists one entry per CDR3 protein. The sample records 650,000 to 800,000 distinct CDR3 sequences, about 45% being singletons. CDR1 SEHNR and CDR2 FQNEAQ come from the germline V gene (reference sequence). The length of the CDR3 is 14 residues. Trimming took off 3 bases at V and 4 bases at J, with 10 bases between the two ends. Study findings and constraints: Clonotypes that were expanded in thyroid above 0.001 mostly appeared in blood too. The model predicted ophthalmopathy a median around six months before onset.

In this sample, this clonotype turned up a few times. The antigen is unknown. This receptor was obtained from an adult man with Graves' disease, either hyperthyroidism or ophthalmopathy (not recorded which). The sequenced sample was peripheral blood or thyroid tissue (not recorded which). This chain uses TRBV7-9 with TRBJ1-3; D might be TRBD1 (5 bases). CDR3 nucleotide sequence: TGTGCCAGCAGCTTCCGGGGGACCGGAAACACCATATATTTT. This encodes CASSFRGTGNTIYF.